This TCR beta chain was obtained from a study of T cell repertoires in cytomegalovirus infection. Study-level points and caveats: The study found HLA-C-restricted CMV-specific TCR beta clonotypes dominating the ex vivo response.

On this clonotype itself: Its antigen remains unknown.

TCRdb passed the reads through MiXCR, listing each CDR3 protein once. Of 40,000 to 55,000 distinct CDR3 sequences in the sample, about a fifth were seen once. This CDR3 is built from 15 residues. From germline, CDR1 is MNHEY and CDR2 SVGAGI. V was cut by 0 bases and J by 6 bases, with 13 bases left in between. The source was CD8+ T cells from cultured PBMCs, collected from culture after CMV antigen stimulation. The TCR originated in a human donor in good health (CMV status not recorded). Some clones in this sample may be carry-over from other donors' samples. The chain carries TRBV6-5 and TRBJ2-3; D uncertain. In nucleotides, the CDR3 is TGTGCCAGCAGTTACTCTAATCCCGAGGAGGATACGCAGTATTTT. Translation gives CASSYSNPEEDTQYF.